These T cell receptor beta chains were read from a single sample in a study of Ad26.COV2.S vaccination and SARS-CoV-2 variants. Data came from immunoSEQ multiplex PCR; TCRdb stores just in-frame clones and leaves some out. The sample includes about 320,000 clones, around four fifths of them seen just once. The sequences come from peripheral blood, collected in a trial of Ad26.COV2.S vaccine versus placebo. The receptors shown here come from a person aged 18-60 years who received the Ad26.COV2.S COVID-19 vaccine or a placebo. Each CDR3 is given without its conserved first and last residue. Rows may omit the clone size; those that give it use once, few, many or a size class.

>TRBJ2-5|TRBV5-1|-
ASSSTGGQETQY
>TRBJ2-5|TRBV7-2|-
ASSSFGTRSQTQY
>TRBJ2-1|TRBV3-1/TRBV3-2|-
ASSQDLLGGSSYNEQF
>TRBJ1-2|TRBV6-5|-
ASTPPGTSSHT
>TRBJ2-7|TRBV28|-
ASSLGPGQGYEQY
>TRBJ2-1|TRBV6-4|once
ASSVLGTGGNEQF
>TRBJ1-6|TRBV27|-
ASLDLGSSYNSPLH
>TRBJ1-2|TRBV7-9|-
ASSSGRDRATYGYT
>TRBJ2-1|TRBV27|-
ASSILEGGAYNEQF
>TRBJ1-2|TRBV10-3|few
AISEYEGGYGYT
>TRBJ2-3|TRBV18|-
ASSQSSGGTDTQY
>TRBJ2-3|TRBV7-9|-
ASSSYDRPDTQY
>TRBJ2-3|TRBV7-3|-
ASSSGLAGGTDTQY